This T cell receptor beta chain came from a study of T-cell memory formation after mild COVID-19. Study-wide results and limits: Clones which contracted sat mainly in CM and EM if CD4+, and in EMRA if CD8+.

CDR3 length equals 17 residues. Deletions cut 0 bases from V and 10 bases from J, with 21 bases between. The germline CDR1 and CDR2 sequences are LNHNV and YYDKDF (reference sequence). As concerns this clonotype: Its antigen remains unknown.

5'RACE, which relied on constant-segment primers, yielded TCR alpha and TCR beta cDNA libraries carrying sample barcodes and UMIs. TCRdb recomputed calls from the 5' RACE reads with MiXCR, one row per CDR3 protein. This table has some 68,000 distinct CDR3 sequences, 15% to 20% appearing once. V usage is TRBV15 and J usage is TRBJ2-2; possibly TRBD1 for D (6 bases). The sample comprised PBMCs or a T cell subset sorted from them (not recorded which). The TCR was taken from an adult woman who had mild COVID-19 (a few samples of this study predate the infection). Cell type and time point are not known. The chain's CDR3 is CATSRDPPTGGFVELFF. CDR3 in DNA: TGTGCCACCAGCAGAGATCCGCCGACAGGCGGTTTCGTGGAGCTGTTTTTT. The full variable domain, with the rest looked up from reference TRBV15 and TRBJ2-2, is DAMVIQNPRYQVTQFGKPVTLSCSQTLNHNVMYWYQQKSSQAPKLLFHYYDKDFNNEADTPDNFQSRRPNTSFCFLDIRSPGLGDTAMYLCATSRDPPTGGFVELFFGEGSRLTVL.